Detailed here is one T cell receptor beta chain. V shed 0 bases and J shed 4 bases, with 12 bases lying between them. Germline CDR1 LGHDT, CDR2 YNNKEL (reference sequence). CDR3 length equals 15 residues. The data originate from a study of control samples from healthy donors and cancer patients. Sequenced by immunoSEQ multiplex PCR; TCRdb stores in-frame clones only, minus some. The table lists 40,000 to 50,000 clones, over 90% of them singletons. The chain uses TRBV3-1 (or the pseudogene TRBV3-2) and TRBJ2-5; D unresolved. The sequencing sample was made of PBMCs. This TCR was sampled from a woman aged 50 to 65 with head and neck cancer. The CDR3 spells CASSQDRARGETQYF. The CDR3 coding sequence is TGTGCCAGCAGCCAAGATCGGGCTAGAGGAGAGACCCAGTACTTC.